These 4 T cell receptor beta chains share one sample of origin, sequenced in a study of blood T cell repertoires in COVID-19. Here immunoSEQ multiplex PCR was the method, and the copy in TCRdb shows in-frame clones only, minus some. Among more than 350,000 clones, roughly 86% were seen once, and the ten largest hold less than 11%. Input material: peripheral blood. These receptors were collected from a woman in her 30s with COVID-19, enrolled during active disease.

The gene calls are TRBV7-2 and TRBJ2-5, with 14 bases fitting TRBD2. From germline, CDR1 is SGHTA and CDR2 FQGNSA. J was trimmed by 0 bases and V by 5 bases; bases with no gene match: 2. This CDR3 is built from 16 residues. CDR3 sequence (DNA): TGTGCCAGCAGCCCGGGACTAGCGGGAGACCAAGAGACCCAGTACTTC. Translation gives CASSPGLAGDQETQYF.

V and J are TRBV28 and TRBJ1-1, with D tentatively TRBD1 (6 bases). V was clipped by 5 bases and J by 10 bases, with 14 bases between them. CDR3 length: 12 amino acids. Germline-derived CDR1 and CDR2 are MDHEN and SYDVKM. The CDR3 sequence is CASSEQGQGAFF. The CDR3 DNA sequence: TGTGCCAGCAGTGAGCAGGGGCAGGGAGCTTTCTTT.

V is TRBV5-1 and J is TRBJ2-5, with TRBD2 identical over 15 bases. The CDR3 covers 16 residues. Germline loops: CDR1 SGHRS, CDR2 YFSETQ. V was pared by 4 bases and J by 5 bases, with 6 bases of the junction left unmatched. CDR3 in amino acids: CASSRNGLAGGETQYF. CDR3 sequence (DNA): TGCGCCAGCAGCCGGAACGGACTAGCGGGAGGGGAGACCCAGTACTTC.

This chain links TRBV11-2 with TRBJ2-2, with TRBD1 as a possible D gene (5 bases). CDR1 is SGHAT, CDR2 FQNNGV, per germline. CDR3 length: 16 amino acids. V lost 2 bases, J lost 4 bases, and 14 bases lay in between. The CDR3 protein is CASSLNGAVGTGELFF. CDR3 coding DNA: TGTGCCAGCAGCTTAAATGGGGCAGTCGGCACCGGGGAGCTGTTTTTT.